This T cell receptor beta chain was recorded in a study of cytomegalovirus exposure and HLA in healthy donors. Broader study findings: Exclusion as indistinguishable affected some V segments, including TRBV6-2 and TRBV6-3. When a later analysis was performed, an Asian-associated ancestry cluster reportedly had fewer N-insertions than the approximately 690-donor mean.

Despite likely unrecorded immune exposures, the donors were nominally healthy at the time of sampling. Comments on this clone: Antigen: not known.

Looked up from germline, CDR1 is SGHDT and CDR2 is YYEEEE. The CDR3 has 13 residues. Trimming left V 0 bases short and J 6 bases short, with 9 bases between. Primers: 60 Vbeta forward and 13 Jbeta reverse. Clones were read by immunoSEQ multiplex PCR, and TCRdb kept only the in-frame ones, dropping some. In the table there are roughly 230,000 clones, around four fifths of which are singletons. The TCR sequence derives from a boy between 10 and 17 years old in good health and CMV-seronegative. Sequencing was carried out using PBMCs. V is TRBV5-6 and J is TRBJ1-2; no clear D. In DNA form, the CDR3 reads TGTGCCAGCAGCTTGGAGAGGGAGGATGGCTACACCTTC. Its protein is CASSLEREDGYTF.